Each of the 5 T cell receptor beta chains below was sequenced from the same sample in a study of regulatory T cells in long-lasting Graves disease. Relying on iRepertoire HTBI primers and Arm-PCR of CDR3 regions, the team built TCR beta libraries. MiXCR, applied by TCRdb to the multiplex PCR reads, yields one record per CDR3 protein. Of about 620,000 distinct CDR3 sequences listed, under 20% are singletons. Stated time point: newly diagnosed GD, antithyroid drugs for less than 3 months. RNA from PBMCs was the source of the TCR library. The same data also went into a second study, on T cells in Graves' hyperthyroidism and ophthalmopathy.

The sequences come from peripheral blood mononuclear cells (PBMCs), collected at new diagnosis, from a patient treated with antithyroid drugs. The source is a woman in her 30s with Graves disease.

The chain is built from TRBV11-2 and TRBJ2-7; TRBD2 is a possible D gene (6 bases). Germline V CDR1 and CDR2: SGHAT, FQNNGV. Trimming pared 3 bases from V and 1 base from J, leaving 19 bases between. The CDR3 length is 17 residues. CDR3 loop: CASSLTTTAGWSYEQYF. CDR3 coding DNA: TGTGCCAGCAGCTTGACAACGACAGCGGGTTGGTCCTACGAGCAGTACTTC.

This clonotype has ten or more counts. CDR3 loop: CASSLAGVGNEQFF. The CDR3 DNA sequence: TGTGCCAGCAGCCTAGCGGGAGTAGGCAATGAGCAGTTCTTC. This sequence joins TRBV3-1 and TRBJ2-1, with 9 bases identical to TRBD2. Germline trimming cut 4 bases from V and 6 bases from J; bases unmatched to any gene: 4. This CDR3 has 14 amino acids. The V gene's germline CDR1 is LGHDT and CDR2 YNNKEL (reference sequence).

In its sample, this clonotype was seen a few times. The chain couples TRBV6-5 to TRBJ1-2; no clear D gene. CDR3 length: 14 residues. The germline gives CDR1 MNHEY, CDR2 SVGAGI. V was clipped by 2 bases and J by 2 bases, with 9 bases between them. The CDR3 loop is CASSYGETNYGYTF. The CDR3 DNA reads TGTGCCAGCAGTTACGGAGAAACGAACTATGGCTACACCTTC.

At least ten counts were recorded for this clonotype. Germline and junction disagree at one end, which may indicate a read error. The CDR3 sequence: CASSLEPISDRMGF. The CDR3 DNA is TGTGCCAGCAGCTTAGAACCGATCTCCGACAGGATGGGTTTC. This rearrangement joins TRBV7-9 to TRBJ1-2, with D perhaps matching TRBD1 (6 bases). Germline-derived CDR1 and CDR2 are SEHNR and FQNEAQ (reference sequence). The CDR3 is 14 amino acids.

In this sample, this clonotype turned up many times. For the CDR3, the DNA is TGTGCCAGCTCACCGTTCGGGGAGAGCAATCAGCCCCAGCATTTT. It yields the protein CASSPFGESNQPQHF. The V and J genes are TRBV18 and TRBJ1-5; no reliable D call. The CDR3 sequence is 15 residues long. The germline V gene encodes CDR1 KGHSH and CDR2 LQKENI. Trimming cost V 3 bases and J 1 base, with 10 bases left between them.